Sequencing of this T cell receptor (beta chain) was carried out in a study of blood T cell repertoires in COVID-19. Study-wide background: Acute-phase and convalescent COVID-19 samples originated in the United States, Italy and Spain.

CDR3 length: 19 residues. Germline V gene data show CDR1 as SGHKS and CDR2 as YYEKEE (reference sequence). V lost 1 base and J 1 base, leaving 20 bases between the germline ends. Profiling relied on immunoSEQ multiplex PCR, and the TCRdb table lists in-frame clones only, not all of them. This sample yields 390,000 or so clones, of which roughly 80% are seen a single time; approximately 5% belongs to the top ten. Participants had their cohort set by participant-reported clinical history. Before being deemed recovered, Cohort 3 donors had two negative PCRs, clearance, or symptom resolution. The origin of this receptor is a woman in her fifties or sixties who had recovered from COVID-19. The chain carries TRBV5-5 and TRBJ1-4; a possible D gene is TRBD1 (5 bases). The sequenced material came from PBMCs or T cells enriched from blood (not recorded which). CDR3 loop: CASSLRGLTQIGTNEKLFF. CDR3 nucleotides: TGTGCCAGCAGCTTGAGGGGACTCACACAGATTGGAACTAATGAAAAACTGTTTTTT. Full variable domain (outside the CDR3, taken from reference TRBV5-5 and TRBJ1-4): DAGVTQSPTHLIKTRGQQVTLRCSPISGHKSVSWYQQVLGQGPQFIFQYYEKEERGRGNFPDRFSARQFPNYSSELNVNALLLGDSALYLCASSLRGLTQIGTNEKLFFGSGTQLSVL.